The rows below give T cell receptor beta chains drawn from one sample of a study of blood T cell dynamics during melanoma immunotherapy. Profiling relied on immunoSEQ multiplex PCR, and the TCRdb table lists in-frame clones only, not all of them. The data show roughly 9,700 clones, with around 87% seen just once and 8% to 10% held by the top ten. The material was blood, obtained from a patient treated with checkpoint blockade. Every receptor here comes from a human donor with melanoma. The conserved cysteine and the conserved F or W are not part of the CDR3 here. D genes are given only for firm matches.

>TRBJ2-3|TRBV27|13|-
ASSLQVPATDTQY
>TRBJ1-1|TRBV27|13|TRBD1
ASSPLPTGLAEAF
>TRBJ1-1|TRBV18|11|-
ASSPGLNTEAF
>TRBJ2-7|TRBV7-6|13|TRBD2
ASSLEVGGTYEQY
>TRBJ1-1|TRBV11-3|13|TRBD1
ASSSRTGGADEAF
>TRBJ1-2|TRBV27|11|-
ASGMDRNYGYT
>TRBJ1-1|TRBV30|10|-
ACAAPQTEAF
>TRBJ1-2|TRBV15|12|TRBD1
ATSQDRVNYGYT
>TRBJ2-2|TRBV19|13|TRBD1
ASHPGGANTGELF
>TRBJ2-6|TRBV28|16|TRBD1
ASSGGTGVISGANVLT
>TRBJ1-2|TRBV30|13|-
AWSFGAVLNYGYT
>TRBJ2-7|TRBV6-1|12|-
ASSEAGAEYEQY
>TRBJ2-3|TRBV5-1|13|-
ASSLAVGSTDTQY
>TRBJ2-1|TRBV28|14|-
ASSLWSSGHYNEQF
>TRBJ2-7|TRBV11-2|14|TRBD2
ASSSLAGGPRSEQY
>TRBJ1-1|TRBV7-8|12|-
ASSLGTTNTEAF
>TRBJ1-6|TRBV10-3|13|-
AISTESSYNSPLH
>TRBJ2-2|TRBV28|12|-
ASRGPGQGGELF
>TRBJ2-5|TRBV13|15|-
ASSLGAAGRYQETQY
>TRBJ1-4|TRBV10-3|11|-
AISDGRGEKLF
>TRBJ2-2|TRBV6-4|14|-
ASSDSNLRDTGELF
>TRBJ2-5|TRBV5-1|11|TRBD1
ASNQGAQETQY
>TRBJ2-2|TRBV5-1|13|-
ASSLGGKNTGELF